These 15 T cell receptor beta chains were all obtained from the same sample, sequenced in a study of blood T cell repertoires in COVID-19 (dated by TCRdb to 2018 to 2021). Libraries were constructed by the immunoSEQ multiplex PCR assay. TCRdb took over this immuneACCESS table, retaining in-frame rearrangements with V and J assigned. Such tables are incomplete; in checked studies, under half of the missing clones stem from an unresolved V gene, and the remainder is unexplained. In all, the sample holds roughly 440,000 clones, and about 91% of those were seen once. Of the sample, about 12% is held by the ten largest clones. The sequencing sample was made of peripheral blood. Receptor source: a woman in her fifties or sixties with COVID-19, enrolled during active disease.

V gene TRBV19 combines with J gene TRBJ2-7; 7 bases are shared with TRBD1. CDR3 size: 14 residues. The V segment lost 3 bases and the J segment 3 bases; nucleotides outside the gene matches: 5. In germline, CDR1 is LNHDA, CDR2 SQIVND (reference sequence). In DNA, the CDR3 is TGTGCCAGTAGTATCCGGGACAGCTACTACGAGCAGTACTTC. It translates to CASSIRDSYYEQYF.

The chain uses TRBV6-5 and TRBJ1-2; 9 nucleotides line up with TRBD1. Germline CDR1 MNHEY, CDR2 SVGAGI. The length of the CDR3 is 14 residues. The V segment lost 7 bases and the J segment 7 bases; nucleotides outside the gene matches: 10. This CDR3 is CASIRRDRASGYTF. DNA of the CDR3: TGTGCCAGCATCCGGAGGGACAGGGCCTCTGGCTACACCTTC.

In nucleotides, the CDR3 is TGTGCCAGCAGCTTGCGGAACACTGAAGCTTTCTTT. Protein product: CASSLRNTEAFF. V and J are TRBV5-6 and TRBJ1-1; D uncertain. The germline V gene has CDR1 SGHDT and CDR2 YYEEEE. V was cut by 1 base and J by 1 base, with 2 bases left in between. The CDR3 has 12 amino acids.

The chain has TRBV28 and TRBJ2-7, with 8 nucleotides matching TRBD1. This CDR3 has 14 amino acids. Trimming cost V 6 bases and J 1 base; bases outside gene matches: 5. Germline loops: CDR1 MDHEN, CDR2 SYDVKM. The CDR3 protein is CASRATGVSYEQYF. In nucleotides, the CDR3 is TGTGCCAGCAGGGCGACAGGGGTGTCCTACGAGCAGTACTTC.

This rearrangement joins TRBV2 to TRBJ2-5; TRBD2 agrees at 7 bases. The junction had 9 bases not matched to a gene; V was cut back by 8 bases and J by 0 bases. Germline CDR1 is SNHLY and CDR2 is FYNNEI. The CDR3 length is 15 residues. The CDR3 protein is CASGMPAGYQETQYF. The CDR3, as DNA: TGTGCCAGCGGAATGCCAGCGGGGTACCAAGAGACCCAGTACTTC.

J is TRBJ1-1 and V is TRBV14; 9 nucleotides agree with TRBD1. Trimming removed 4 bases from V and 4 bases from J; junction bases left unmatched: 4. CDR3 length equals 14 residues. The germline CDR1 and CDR2 sequences are SGHDN and FVKESK. The CDR3, as DNA: TGTGCCAGCAGCCGTGGGACAGGGAGCACTGAAGCTTTCTTT. This gives the protein CASSRGTGSTEAFF.

CDR3: CASSALGVTYEQYF. In nucleotides, the CDR3 is TGTGCCAGCAGCGCTTTAGGAGTGACCTACGAGCAGTACTTC. The rearrangement joins TRBV6-5 to TRBJ2-7; D call uncertain. Germline CDR1 MNHEY, CDR2 SVGAGI. Deletions cut 6 bases from V and 2 bases from J, with 14 bases between. This CDR3 has 14 residues.

V and J are TRBV19 and TRBJ1-4, with D possibly being TRBD1 (5 bases). The CDR3 length is 15 residues. V dropped 3 bases and J dropped 5 bases, with 13 bases sitting between them. The V gene's germline CDR1 is LNHDA and CDR2 SQIVND (reference sequence). The CDR3 is CASSISGNLNEKLFF. In DNA, the CDR3 is TGTGCCAGTAGTATCTCAGGGAACCTCAATGAAAAACTGTTTTTT.

The chain is built from TRBV5-8 and TRBJ2-1; tentative D call: TRBD1 (6 bases). The V end was cut by 4 bases, the J end by 6 bases, with 11 bases between. The length of the CDR3 is 13 residues. CDR1 is SGHTS, CDR2 YDEGEE, per germline. CDR3 sequence: CASSLFRGNEQFF. Here the CDR3 DNA reads TGTGCCAGCAGCCTCTTCAGGGGCAATGAGCAGTTCTTC. Drawing the rest from reference TRBV5-8 and TRBJ2-1, the complete variable domain is EAGVTQSPTHLIKTRGQQATLRCSPISGHTSVYWYQQALGLGLQFLLWYDEGEERNRGNFPPRFSGRQFPNYSSELNVNALELEDSALYLCASSLFRGNEQFFGPGTRLTVL.

This sequence joins TRBV7-8 and TRBJ2-2, with TRBD1 as a possible D gene (7 bases). The ends were cut back, 7 bases at V and 8 bases at J, with 20 bases in the middle. The CDR3 runs 15 residues. CDR1 is SGHVS, CDR2 FQNEAQ, per germline. CDR3 sequence reads: CASIRRDRLVGELFF. As DNA, the CDR3 is TGTGCCAGCATTAGGAGGGACAGACTCGTGGGGGAGCTGTTTTTT.

The rearrangement joins TRBV5-1 to TRBJ1-1; perhaps TRBD1 as D (5 bases). Per germline, CDR1 SGHRS and CDR2 YFSETQ. Trimming cost V 0 bases and J 5 bases, with 14 bases left between them. The CDR3 covers 15 residues. The CDR3 sequence: CASSLASQGLTEAFF. CDR3 nucleotides: TGCGCCAGCAGCTTGGCCTCCCAGGGTCTAACTGAAGCTTTCTTT.

The gene calls are TRBV12-5 and TRBJ2-7; TRBD2 matches at 9 bases. The J segment lost 5 bases and the V segment lost 5 bases, leaving 7 bases of the junction unmatched. Per germline, CDR1 LGHNT and CDR2 FRNRAP. The CDR3 is 14 residues long. The CDR3 DNA sequence: TGTGCTAGTGGTCGAGGGACTAGCAACGACGAGCAGTACTTC. Translated, it gives CASGRGTSNDEQYF.

This chain uses TRBV7-8 with TRBJ1-1; TRBD1 might be the D (6 bases). The germline V and J ends were trimmed by 3 bases and 3 bases, with 14 bases remaining between them. In germline, CDR1 is SGHVS, CDR2 FQNEAQ. CDR3 length equals 15 residues. CDR3 coding DNA: TGTGCCAGCAGCTTCCGGACAGCGAGGTACACTGAAGCTTTCTTT. Translated, it gives CASSFRTARYTEAFF.

This chain joins TRBV5-1 and TRBJ2-5, with 8 bases that match TRBD1. The germline gives CDR1 SGHRS, CDR2 YFSETQ. V lost 0 bases and J lost 5; bases outside the gene matches: 6. The CDR3 sequence is 15 residues long. The CDR3 DNA sequence: TGCGCCAGCAGCTTGGTCAGGGGGCGTGGGGAGACCCAGTACTTC. Its translation is CASSLVRGRGETQYF. Full variable domain (outside the CDR3, taken from reference TRBV5-1 and TRBJ2-5): KAGVTQTPRYLIKTRGQQVTLSCSPISGHRSVSWYQQTPGQGLQFLFEYFSETQRNKGNFPGRFSGRQFSNSRSEMNVSTLELGDSALYLCASSLVRGRGETQYFGPGTRLLVL.

This chain uses TRBV5-1 with TRBJ2-3, with 9 bases aligning to TRBD1. V trimming: 4 bases; J trimming: 1 base; junction bases outside the gene matches: 4. Germline-derived CDR1 and CDR2 are SGHRS and YFSETQ. The CDR3 contains 15 residues. In DNA form, the CDR3 reads TGCGCCAGCAGCATACAGGGGGCCGGCACAGATACGCAGTATTTT. Encoded protein: CASSIQGAGTDTQYF.